What follows are 22 T cell receptor beta chains derived from one specimen sequenced in a study of T cell repertoires in cytomegalovirus infection. These receptors have no known antigen. TCRdb passed the reads through MiXCR, listing each CDR3 protein once. This sample yields 340,000 or so distinct CDR3 sequences, of which roughly 25% are seen a single time; about an eighth belongs to the top ten. The starting material was cultured PBMCs, obtained from culture after CMV antigen stimulation. These receptor sequences come from a human donor in good health (CMV status not recorded). Some clones in this sample may be carry-over from other donors' samples.

The chain couples TRBV7-2 to TRBJ2-2; 9 bases align to TRBD2. Germline CDR1 and CDR2: SGHTA and FQGNSA. V was pared by 9 bases and J by 5 bases, with 16 bases of the junction left unmatched. The CDR3 runs 17 residues. The CDR3 loop is CARSPHSSSGSTGELFF. The CDR3, as DNA: TGTGCCAGGAGCCCCCACTCTAGTAGCGGGAGTACCGGGGAGCTGTTTTTT.

This clonotype was recorded at least ten times. This sequence joins TRBV7-2 and TRBJ2-7, with D perhaps given as TRBD1 or TRBD2 (6 bases each). Germline-derived CDR1 and CDR2 are SGHTA and FQGNSA. The CDR3 spans 14 residues. The V gene lost 1 base and the J gene lost 2 bases, with 9 bases spanning the gap. The CDR3, as DNA: TGTGCCAGCAGCTTAGGGGGGGCTGCCTACGAGCAGTACTTC. Translating gives CASSLGGAAYEQYF.

Only a few counts were recorded for this clonotype. V gene TRBV7-9 combines with J gene TRBJ2-1, with 8 bases that match TRBD2. With 1 base clipped from V and 7 bases from J, the junction kept 6 bases outside the gene matches. The germline CDR1 and CDR2 sequences are SEHNR and FQNEAQ (reference sequence). The CDR3 covers 15 residues. CDR3 coding DNA: TGTGCCAGCAGCTTAGTCTCGGCGGGAGGAAATGAGCAGTTCTTC. This translates into CASSLVSAGGNEQFF.

V usage is TRBV19 and J usage is TRBJ2-3, with 8 bases lining up with TRBD1. Germline V CDR1 and CDR2: LNHDA, SQIVND (reference sequence). The V segment lost 7 bases and the J segment 2 bases; nucleotides outside the gene matches: 5. CDR3 length: 14 residues. The CDR3 sequence: CASKRDRLTDTQYF. CDR3 DNA sequence: TGTGCCAGTAAACGGGACAGGCTCACAGATACGCAGTATTTT. The full variable domain, rest sourced from reference TRBV19 and TRBJ2-3, is DGGITQSPKYLFRKEGQNVTLSCEQNLNHDAMYWYRQDPGQGLRLIYYSQIVNDFQKGDIAEGYSVSREKKESFPLTVTSAQKNPTAFYLCASKRDRLTDTQYFGPGTRLTVL.

The sample holds a few counts of this clonotype. This rearrangement joins TRBV19 to TRBJ1-2; D not resolved. The germline V gene encodes CDR1 LNHDA and CDR2 SQIVND (reference sequence). V was pared by 3 bases and J by 4 bases, with 9 bases between. The CDR3 loop spans 13 amino acids. The CDR3 loop reads CASSIGGPYGYTF. CDR3 nucleotide sequence: TGTGCCAGTAGTATCGGCGGCCCCTATGGCTACACCTTC. Full variable domain (missing parts from reference TRBV19 and TRBJ1-2): DGGITQSPKYLFRKEGQNVTLSCEQNLNHDAMYWYRQDPGQGLRLIYYSQIVNDFQKGDIAEGYSVSREKKESFPLTVTSAQKNPTAFYLCASSIGGPYGYTFGSGTRLTVV.

The J gene is TRBJ2-2, the V gene TRBV12-3 or TRBV12-4; TRBD2 matches at 11 bases. After removal of 8 bases from V and 4 bases from J, the junction contained 6 bases not matched to a gene. The CDR3 has 15 amino acids. The CDR3 loop is CASRPTSGITGELFF. The CDR3 nucleotides read TGTGCCAGCCGACCGACTAGCGGGATCACCGGGGAGCTGTTTTTT.

The chain recombines TRBV28 with TRBJ1-2; TRBD1 matches at 10 bases. The germline V gene has CDR1 MDHEN and CDR2 SYDVKM. The CDR3 covers 14 residues. The V segment lost 4 bases and the J segment 8 bases; nucleotides outside the gene matches: 7. This CDR3 is CASSWGQGNRGYTF. The CDR3 DNA reads as TGTGCCAGCAGTTGGGGACAGGGGAATCGGGGCTACACCTTC.

This clonotype was picked up a small number of times. The gene calls are TRBV24-1 and TRBJ2-5; tentative D call: TRBD2 (7 bases). Trimming cost V 4 bases and J 6 bases, with 14 bases left between them. The germline CDR1 and CDR2 sequences are KGHDR and SFDVKD. The CDR3 sequence is 14 residues long. CDR3 amino acids: CATSDPDGGQTQYF. The CDR3 nucleotides read TGTGCCACCAGTGACCCCGACGGGGGGCAGACCCAGTACTTC.

The chain combines TRBV4-1 with TRBJ2-5, with 8 positions matching TRBD1. The CDR3 loop spans 15 amino acids. With 1 base clipped from V and 4 bases from J, the junction kept 5 bases outside the gene matches. Germline CDR1 and CDR2: MGHRA and YSYEKL. This CDR3 reads CASSQAVTGGETQYF. The CDR3 DNA reads as TGCGCCAGCAGCCAAGCAGTTACAGGGGGAGAGACCCAGTACTTC.

The chain combines TRBV6-2 or TRBV6-3 with TRBJ1-6; 9 nucleotides line up with TRBD1. The V segment lost 4 bases and the J segment 6 bases; nucleotides outside the gene matches: 7. The CDR3 has 16 amino acids. Germline V lookup: CDR1 MNHEY, CDR2 SVGEGT. CDR3 in DNA: TGTGCCAGCAGTTCTCGCACGGGACAGGGTAATTCACCCCTCCACTTT. Protein sequence: CASSSRTGQGNSPLHF.

As concerns this clonotype: An end of the junction does not agree with germline; a read error may underlie this. The chain has TRBV7-9 and TRBJ2-1; 12 positions agree with TRBD2. This CDR3 spans 18 amino acids. Germline V gives CDR1 SEHNR, CDR2 FQNEAQ (reference sequence). The CDR3 DNA reads TGTGCCAGCAGCTTGCAACCGACTAGCGGGAGCTCCTACATTGAGCAGTTCTTC. The encoded protein is CASSLQPTSGSSYIEQFF.

In its sample, this clonotype was seen a few times. A single base separates this from a much larger clone, so it may be a read error. V usage is TRBV12-3 or TRBV12-4 and J usage is TRBJ2-7, with TRBD2 matching over 10 bases. This CDR3 is 14 amino acids long. CDR3 amino acids: CVSRRNLAGVRQYF. In nucleotides, the CDR3 is TGTGTCAGCCGCCGTAATCTAGCGGGAGTTCGGCAGTACTTC.

The J gene is TRBJ2-7, the V gene TRBV10-3; D gene ambiguous. The V end was cut by 3 bases, the J end by 5 bases, with 5 bases between. The CDR3 loop spans 11 amino acids. The germline V gene has CDR1 ENHRY and CDR2 SYGVKD. Written as DNA, the CDR3 is TGTGCCATCAGTGAAACGGACGAGCAGTACTTC. Protein: CAISETDEQYF.

The gene calls are TRBV12-3 or TRBV12-4 and TRBJ2-1; 11 bases align to TRBD2. The CDR3 is 16 amino acids. Trimming removed 6 bases from V and 5 bases from J; junction bases left unmatched: 9. The chain's CDR3 is CASRQVSGRAHNEQFF. The CDR3 DNA reads TGTGCCAGCAGACAAGTTAGCGGGAGGGCCCACAATGAGCAGTTCTTC.

This clonotype was counted a few times. The chain joins TRBV28 to TRBJ2-6; D tentatively fits TRBD1 or TRBD2 (5 bases each). V was clipped by 8 bases and J by 0 bases, with 14 bases between them. This CDR3 has 16 residues. Germline V lookup: CDR1 MDHEN, CDR2 SYDVKM. As DNA, the CDR3 is TGTGCCAGCCGGCAGGGTGGGAGCTCTGGGGCCAACGTCCTGACTTTC. Translation gives CASRQGGSSGANVLTF.

This clonotype has ten or more counts. V usage is TRBV12-3 or TRBV12-4 and J usage is TRBJ1-2, with D unclear. The V end was cut by 3 bases, the J end by 0 bases, with 11 bases between. The CDR3 length is 15 residues. The CDR3 DNA follows: TGTGCCAGCAGTTTGGGCAGGACCTCTAACTATGGCTACACCTTC. Residues: CASSLGRTSNYGYTF.

This chain uses TRBV4-2 with TRBJ2-1, with 7 bases that match TRBD2. Germline values: CDR1 LGHNA, CDR2 YNFKEQ. With 1 base clipped from V and 8 bases from J, the junction kept 5 bases outside the gene matches. This CDR3 comprises 14 residues. For the CDR3, the DNA is TGTGCCAGCAGCCAAGCGGGAGGCTTCGATGAGCAGTTCTTC. This encodes CASSQAGGFDEQFF.

This sequence joins TRBV6-2 or TRBV6-3 and TRBJ1-1, with D maybe TRBD1 (6 bases). This CDR3 has 20 residues. Trimming cost V 0 bases and J 1 base, with 24 bases left between them. Germline values: CDR1 MNHEY, CDR2 SVGEGT. CDR3 bases: TGTGCCAGCAGTTACTCAATCTCCGCGACAGGACCACCCCCGAACACTGAAGCTTTCTTT. It encodes CASSYSISATGPPPNTEAFF.

This chain uses TRBV7-9 with TRBJ1-5, with D perhaps matching TRBD1 (5 bases). Trimming removed 5 bases from V and 0 bases from J, with 11 bases in between. Germline values: CDR1 SEHNR, CDR2 FQNEAQ (reference sequence). This CDR3 has 15 amino acids. The CDR3 DNA reads TGTGCCAGCAGCGAGGGACCCAATAGCAATCAGCCCCAGCATTTT. Its translation: CASSEGPNSNQPQHF. Filled out from reference TRBV7-9 and TRBJ1-5, the complete variable domain reads DTGVSQNPRHKITKRGQNVTFRCDPISEHNRLYWYRQTLGQGPEFLTYFQNEAQLEKSRLLSDRFSAERPKGSFSTLEIQRTEQGDSAMYLCASSEGPNSNQPQHFGDGTRLSIL.

This clonotype was picked up many times. V usage is TRBV7-2 and J usage is TRBJ2-2, with 8 bases that match TRBD2. V was clipped by 1 base and J by 0 bases; unmatched bases: 1. From germline, CDR1 is SGHTA and CDR2 FQGNSA. This CDR3 comprises 16 residues. In DNA form, the CDR3 reads TGTGCCAGCAGCTTAGTAGCGGGGTCGAACACCGGGGAGCTGTTTTTT. Its protein is CASSLVAGSNTGELFF.

At least ten counts were recorded for this clonotype. The V and J genes are TRBV7-8 and TRBJ2-7; TRBD1 is a possible D gene (7 bases). Per the germline V gene, CDR1 is SGHVS and CDR2 is FQNEAQ. The ends were cut back, 5 bases at V and 3 bases at J, with 17 bases in the middle. The CDR3 has 15 amino acids. The CDR3 is CASSPRDRQHYEQYF. The CDR3 DNA follows: TGTGCCAGCAGCCCGCGGGACAGACAACACTACGAGCAGTACTTC. Together with reference TRBV7-8 and TRBJ2-7, the CDR3 gives the full variable domain: GAGVSQSPRYKVAKRGQDVALRCDPISGHVSLFWYQQALGQGPEFLTYFQNEAQLDKSGLPSDRFFAERPEGSVSTLKIQRTQQEDSAVYLCASSPRDRQHYEQYFGPGTRLTVT.

This chain connects TRBV4-1 to TRBJ1-3; D gene uncertain. Germline V gene lookup returns CDR1 MGHRA and CDR2 YSYEKL. V lost 2 bases and J 2 bases, leaving 4 bases between the germline ends. The CDR3 length is 13 residues. CDR3 sequence reads: CASSQIAGNTIYF. The CDR3 nucleotides are TGCGCCAGCAGCCAAATTGCTGGAAACACCATATATTTT.